Presented here are 5 T cell receptor beta chains from one specimen sequenced in a study of T-cell memory formation after mild COVID-19. One entry per CDR3 protein, called by TCRdb with MiXCR from the 5' RACE reads. Of 300,000 to 400,000 distinct CDR3 sequences listed, around 15% are singletons. Sequenced material: PBMCs or a T cell subset sorted from them (not recorded which). The receptors here all came from a man between 18 and 29 years old who had mild COVID-19 (a few samples of this study predate the infection). Cell type and time point are not known.

The chain recombines TRBV15 with TRBJ1-4, with 7 bases matching TRBD1. CDR1 and CDR2 (germline): LNHNV, YYDKDF (reference sequence). Trimming took 7 bases from V and 7 from J; bases not matched to a gene: 6. This CDR3 has 13 amino acids. The CDR3 DNA is TGTGCCACCAAGACAGGGAGAACTGAAAAACTGTTTTTT. It yields the protein CATKTGRTEKLFF.

CDR3 DNA sequence: TGTGCCAGCAGCTCGGGACATGAAGCTTTCTTT. The encoded protein is CASSSGHEAFF. This sequence joins TRBV6-5 and TRBJ1-1; D perhaps matches TRBD1 (6 bases). CDR1 is MNHEY and CDR2 is SVGAGI in the germline V gene. Trimming pared 6 bases from V and 7 bases from J, leaving 9 bases between. This CDR3 has 11 residues.

This clonotype was counted only a few times. The chain is built from TRBV7-9 and TRBJ2-7; D not certain. This CDR3 spans 12 amino acids. The V end lost 1 base, the J end lost 5 bases, and 6 bases lay between the germline ends. Germline-derived CDR1 and CDR2 are SEHNR and FQNEAQ (reference sequence). CDR3 protein: CASSLETNEQYF. CDR3 nucleotide sequence: TGTGCCAGCAGCTTAGAAACCAACGAGCAGTACTTC.

CDR3 amino acids: CASSLIATGFNNEQFF. The CDR3 DNA sequence: TGTGCCAGCAGTTTAATTGCCACAGGGTTTAACAATGAGCAGTTCTTC. V usage is TRBV12-3 or TRBV12-4 and J usage is TRBJ2-1; a possible D gene is TRBD1 (6 bases). V was trimmed by 2 bases and J by 5 bases, leaving 16 bases between them. The CDR3 extends over 16 amino acids.

The rearrangement joins TRBV29-1 to TRBJ2-1, with 8 bases fitting TRBD1. The length of the CDR3 is 15 residues. Germline V lookup: CDR1 SQVTM, CDR2 ANQGSEA. The V segment lost 5 bases and the J segment 5 bases; nucleotides outside the gene matches: 11. The CDR3 region is CSVRIRDRRDNEQFF. The CDR3 DNA is TGCAGCGTTCGCATTAGGGACAGGCGGGACAATGAGCAGTTCTTC.